This TCR beta chain originates from a study of blood T cell repertoires in COVID-19. Overall study: Acute-phase and convalescent COVID-19 samples originated in the United States, Italy and Spain.

Germline V lookup: CDR1 MNHEY, CDR2 SVGAGI. Trimming shortened V by 7 bases and J by 9 bases, and 19 bases separated the two germline ends. The CDR3 contains 14 residues. As originally analysed: Estimates of nucleated cell counts were drawn from the amplification of reference gene primers. Sequencing used immunoSEQ multiplex PCR; TCRdb keeps in-frame clones, though not all of them. V, J and clone size were drawn from that table, and D and trimming were deduced from the DNA. The sample lists under 60,000 clones; over 85% were seen once. The sequence was collected from a human donor in a cohort sampled during active COVID-19. The rearrangement joins TRBV6-5 to TRBJ2-1; D may be TRBD2 (6 bases). Sequenced material: peripheral blood. CDR3 in amino acids: CASTVRGVGGEQFF. CDR3 nucleotides: TGTGCCAGCACTGTGCGGGGAGTAGGAGGTGAGCAGTTCTTC.